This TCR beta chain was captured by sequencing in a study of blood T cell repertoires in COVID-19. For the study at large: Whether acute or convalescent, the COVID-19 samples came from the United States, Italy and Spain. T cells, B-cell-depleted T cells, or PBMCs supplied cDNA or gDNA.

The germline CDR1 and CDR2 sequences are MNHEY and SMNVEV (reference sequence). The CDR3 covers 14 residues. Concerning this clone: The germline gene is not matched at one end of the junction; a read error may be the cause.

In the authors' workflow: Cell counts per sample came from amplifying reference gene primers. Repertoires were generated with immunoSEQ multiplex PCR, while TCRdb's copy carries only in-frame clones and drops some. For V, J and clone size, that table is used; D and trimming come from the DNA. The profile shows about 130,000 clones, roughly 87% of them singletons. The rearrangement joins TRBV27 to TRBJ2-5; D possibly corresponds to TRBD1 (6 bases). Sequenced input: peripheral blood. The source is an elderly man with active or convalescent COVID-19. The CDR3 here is CASSPLPEPGATHF. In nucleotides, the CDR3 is TGTGCCAGCAGTCCCCTCCCGGAGCCAGGGGCTACCCACTTC.